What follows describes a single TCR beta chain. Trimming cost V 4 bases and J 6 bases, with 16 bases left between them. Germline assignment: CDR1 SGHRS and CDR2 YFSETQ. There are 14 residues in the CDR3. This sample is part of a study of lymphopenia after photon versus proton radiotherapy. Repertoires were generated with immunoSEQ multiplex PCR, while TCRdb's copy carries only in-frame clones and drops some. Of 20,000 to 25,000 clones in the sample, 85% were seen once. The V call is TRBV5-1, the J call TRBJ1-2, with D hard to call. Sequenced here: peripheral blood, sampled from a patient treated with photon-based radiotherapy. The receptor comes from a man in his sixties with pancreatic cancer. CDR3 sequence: CASSPPAGEDGYTF. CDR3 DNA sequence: TGCGCCAGCAGCCCCCCGGCGGGAGAGGATGGCTACACCTTC.